This TCR beta chain is from a study of T cell responses to AZD1222 COVID-19 vaccine. Study conclusions and caveats: Spike-spanning, vaccine-associated CD4 TCRs were dominant at 160-218 and 743-854. A mostly white British donor set with more females was recruited, and clonal diversity was possibly underestimated. Unmutated variant regions are reportedly targeted by nearly half of spike-specific TCRs.

As regards this clone: The antigen remains undetermined.

Sequenced by immunoSEQ multiplex PCR; TCRdb stores in-frame clones only, minus some. Here the sample spans roughly 46,000 clones, about 91% being singletons. Trimming left V 5 bases short and J 5 bases short, with 12 bases between. This CDR3 is 13 amino acids long. Germline CDR1 reads MNHEY; CDR2 reads SVGAGI. Second doses that came at about 4 or about 12 weeks were put together. The sequence was obtained from an adult who received the AZD1222 COVID-19 vaccine. This material consisted of peripheral blood, taken 28 days after the second AZD1222 dose. The gene calls are TRBV6-5 and TRBJ1-2; D gene unclear. The CDR3 region is CASSQWAGYGYTF. Here the CDR3 DNA reads TGTGCCAGCAGTCAATGGGCGGGGTATGGCTACACCTTC.